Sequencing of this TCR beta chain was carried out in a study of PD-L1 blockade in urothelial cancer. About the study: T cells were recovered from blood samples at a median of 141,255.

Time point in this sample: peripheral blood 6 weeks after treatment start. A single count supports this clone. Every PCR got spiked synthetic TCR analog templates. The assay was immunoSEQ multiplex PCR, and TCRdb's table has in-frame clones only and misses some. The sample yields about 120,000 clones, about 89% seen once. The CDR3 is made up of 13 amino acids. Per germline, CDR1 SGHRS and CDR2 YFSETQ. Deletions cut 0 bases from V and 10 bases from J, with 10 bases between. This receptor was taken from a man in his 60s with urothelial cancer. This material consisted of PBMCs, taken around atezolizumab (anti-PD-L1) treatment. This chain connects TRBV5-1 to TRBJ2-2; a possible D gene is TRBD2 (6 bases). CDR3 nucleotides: TGCGCCAGCAGCTTGGCCGGGACTTCGGAGCTGTTTTTT. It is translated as CASSLAGTSELFF.